This T cell receptor (beta chain) comes out of a study of breast tumors, draining lymph nodes, adjacent tissues. Study-level points and caveats: Data only fit, rather than demonstrated, lymph node origin of most tumor T cells. Tumor repertoires ranked between lymph nodes and nontumor tissue in diversity, with V and J gene preferences.

TCRdb re-derived calls from the multiplex PCR reads in MiXCR, one entry per CDR3 protein. The sample lists tens of thousands of distinct CDR3 sequences, under 50% seen once, with under 12% in the top ten. This CDR3 region has 13 residues. Per the germline V gene, CDR1 is SQVTM and CDR2 is ANQGSEA. J was trimmed by 7 bases and V by 6 bases; bases with no gene match: 5. Note on this clonotype: Antigen: not known.

Sequencing was performed on breast tumor tissue. The sequence derives from a female donor with breast cancer. Some clones in this sample may be carry-over from other donors' samples. The rearrangement joins TRBV29-1 to TRBJ2-2; 10 positions agree with TRBD2. This CDR3 reads CSVGTSADGELFF. DNA for the CDR3: TGCAGCGTAGGGACTAGCGCTGACGGGGAGCTGTTTTTT.